In this sample, the clone carrying this T cell receptor (beta chain) turned up a few times. Its antigen is currently unknown. TCRdb re-called the RT-PCR reads through MiXCR, storing one row per CDR3 protein. This sample carries about 570,000 distinct CDR3 sequences, roughly 10% of them seen once, and the ten largest clones take around 9.6%. Trimming shortened V by 2 bases and J by 6 bases, and 14 bases separated the two germline ends. The CDR3 is 14 residues long. CDR1 is SGHVS and CDR2 is FNYEAQ in the germline V gene. This sample was included in a study of response to subunit inactivated influenza vaccine. Study-wide results and limits: With each seasonal influenza vaccination, the authors suggested, few new T cells are recruited.

Sequenced here: PBMCs from blood, sampled on the day of vaccination. V usage is TRBV7-6 and J usage is TRBJ2-7; D is unresolved. This receptor was identified in a man aged 50-60 years who received an inactivated influenza vaccine. CDR3 bases: TGTGCCAGCAGCTTAACCGACCTTGGTAGCGAGCAGTACTTC. Translation gives CASSLTDLGSEQYF.